Listed below are T cell receptor beta chains from one sample, sequenced in a study of blood T cell repertoires in COVID-19. Clones were read by immunoSEQ multiplex PCR, and TCRdb kept only the in-frame ones, dropping some. The sample contains 300,000 to 400,000 clones, approximately 90% of which appear only once. The specimen sequenced was PBMCs or T cells enriched from blood (not recorded which). These receptors originate from a young woman who had recovered from COVID-19. CDR3s leave out the opening cysteine and the closing phenylalanine or tryptophan. Not all rows give a size; the values are once, few, many and, for expanded clones, a class.

size: few
V: TRBV15
CDR3: ATSGATGPAQNTEAF

size: -
V: TRBV4-1
CDR3: ASSQGFDSQEAF

size: once
V: TRBV7-3
CDR3: ASSPGISGANVLT

size: once
V: TRBV7-9
CDR3: ASSSPHTSGGARGGELF

size: -
V: TRBV5-4
CDR3: ASSRTSGGARSYNEQF

size: -
V: TRBV7-2
CDR3: ASSSLPSETGEYT

size: -
V: TRBV25-1
CDR3: ASSEYSGLYTEAF

size: -
V: TRBV27
CDR3: ASSRSGTGSNQPQH

size: -
V: TRBV5-8
CDR3: ASSVTGFTEAF

size: once
V: TRBV21-1
CDR3: ASSKVRTPYSNQPQH

size: -
V: TRBV30
CDR3: AWTGTGYGYT

size: -
V: TRBV14
CDR3: ASSAPGQGAPY

size: few
V: TRBV27
CDR3: ASSLSAGGSYEQY

size: -
V: TRBV19
CDR3: ASSPASGGTDTQY

size: -
V: TRBV11-2
CDR3: ASSLSLDRGSNYGYT

size: -
V: TRBV2
CDR3: ASSAGDRGGEQY

size: -
V: TRBV5-1
CDR3: ASSFDRGAYEQY

size: -
V: TRBV6-1
CDR3: ASSEDRESYT

size: -
V: TRBV11-2
CDR3: ASSFFLAGGSYEQY

size: -
V: TRBV18
CDR3: ASSPYQSSEAF

size: -
V: TRBV2
CDR3: ATPTTGDLNTGELF

size: -
V: TRBV5-1
CDR3: ASSLGQQNTEAF

size: -
V: TRBV5-1
CDR3: ASSLDAPLADEQY

size: -
V: TRBV7-3
CDR3: ASSSGFGNGYT

size: -
V: TRBV6-5
CDR3: ASSLGGSYGYT

size: -
V: TRBV5-6
CDR3: ASSLVLGNTIY

size: -
V: TRBV6-1
CDR3: ASSGRSRSSGANVLT

size: -
V: TRBV11-2
CDR3: ASSHRPEQPQH

size: once
V: TRBV11-3
CDR3: ASSGQGAYEQY

size: -
V: TRBV6-5
CDR3: ASGRGQGGTEAF

size: -
V: TRBV6-5
CDR3: ASSPRTRYGYT

size: -
V: TRBV18
CDR3: ASSPLQGRKPYEQY

size: -
V: TRBV6-1
CDR3: ASSDGRRTGGREETQY

size: few
V: TRBV30
CDR3: AWRGGWYGYT

size: -
V: TRBV7-7
CDR3: ASSLAPSGGLYEQY

size: -
V: TRBV30
CDR3: AYSRQQNSYGYT

size: -
V: TRBV6-2/TRBV6-3
CDR3: ASSYPSGQVDGYGYT

size: -
V: TRBV13
CDR3: ASRVQGAYGYT

size: -
V: TRBV5-1
CDR3: ASRRESGLAGTDTQY

size: -
V: TRBV27
CDR3: ASSLLRQGFEQY

size: -
V: TRBV21-1
CDR3: ASSSLGSGDSYNEQF

size: -
V: TRBV5-1
CDR3: ASRAGEGFNSPLH

size: -
V: TRBV3-1/TRBV3-2
CDR3: ASSPRPGFARRVTEAF

size: -
V: TRBV27
CDR3: ASSSLAGESSYNEQF

size: -
V: TRBV20-1
CDR3: SASQGVAGELF

size: few
V: TRBV9
CDR3: ASSGRAGTEAF

size: -
V: TRBV15
CDR3: ATSRKTGGNSPLH

size: -
V: TRBV18
CDR3: ASSPVGGALQDTQY

size: -
V: TRBV10-1
CDR3: ASSVSPFGGVTVVNYGYT

size: -
V: TRBV5-1
CDR3: ASSLRGSENTGELF

size: -
V: TRBV10-1
CDR3: ASNSYDQPQH

size: -
V: TRBV2
CDR3: ASRGQGFGEQY